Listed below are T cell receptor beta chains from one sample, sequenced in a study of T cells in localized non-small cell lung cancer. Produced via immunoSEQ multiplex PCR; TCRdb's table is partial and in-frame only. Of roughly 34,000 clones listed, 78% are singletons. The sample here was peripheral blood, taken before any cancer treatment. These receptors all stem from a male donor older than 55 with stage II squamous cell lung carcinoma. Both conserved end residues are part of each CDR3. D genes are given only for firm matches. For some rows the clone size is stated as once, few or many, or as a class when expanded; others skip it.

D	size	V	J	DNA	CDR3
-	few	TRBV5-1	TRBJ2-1	TGCGCCAGCAGCTCGGACGGCTCCTACAATGAGCAGTTCTTC	CASSSDGSYNEQFF
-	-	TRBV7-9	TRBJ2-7	TGTGCCAGCAGCTTAGCCGGGGTGGACGAGCAGTACTTC	CASSLAGVDEQYF
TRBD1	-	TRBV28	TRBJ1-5	TGTGCCAGCAGTTTAAACCGGGGAACAGGGGGAAGGAATCAGCCCCAGCATTTT	CASSLNRGTGGRNQPQHF
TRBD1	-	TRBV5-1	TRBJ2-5	TGCGCCAGCAGTTTGACAGGGAGTGGGGAGACCCAGTACTTC	CASSLTGSGETQYF
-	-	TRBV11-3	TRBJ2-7	TGTGCCAGCAGCTTAGATTTAACAGGGTCCGGCGAGCAGTACTTC	CASSLDLTGSGEQYF
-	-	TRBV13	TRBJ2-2	TGTGCCAGCGAATTTCCCGGGGAGCTGTTTTTT	CASEFPGELFF
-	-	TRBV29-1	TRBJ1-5	TGCAGTGCGCGGGGGTCTGATCAGCCCCAGCATTTT	CSARGSDQPQHF
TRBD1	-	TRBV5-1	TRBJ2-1	TGCGCCAGCAGCTCAGGGGGCTCCACCTACAATGAGCAGTTCTTC	CASSSGGSTYNEQFF
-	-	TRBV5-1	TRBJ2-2	TGCGCCAGCAGCTTTGAACCCGCCACCGGGGAGCTGTTTTTT	CASSFEPATGELFF
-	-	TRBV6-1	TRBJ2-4	TGTGCCAGCACAGGAGGAACAGGGGCCAAAAACATTCAGTACTTC	CASTGGTGAKNIQYF
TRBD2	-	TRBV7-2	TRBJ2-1	TGTGCCAGCAGCGCCCTAGCGGGAGGGAGATACAATGAGCAGTTCTTC	CASSALAGGRYNEQFF
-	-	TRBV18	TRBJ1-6	TGTGCCAGCTCCGTTCGGACAGTTTCGAGTAGCCCCGGAACTTATAATTCACCCCTCCACTTT	CASSVRTVSSSPGTYNSPLHF
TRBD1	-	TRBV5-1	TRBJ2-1	TGCGCCAGCAGCGAACTTCGGGCAGGGGGCACCTACAATGAGCAGTTCTTC	CASSELRAGGTYNEQFF
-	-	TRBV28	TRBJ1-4	TGTGCCAGCAGGTACCCTAATGAAAAACTGTTTTTT	CASRYPNEKLFF
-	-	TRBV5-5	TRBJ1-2	TGTGCCAGCAGCTTGGGCAGGGGAGGGGGCTACACCTTC	CASSLGRGGGYTF
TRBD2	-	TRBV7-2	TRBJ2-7	TGTGCCAGCACCTCTAGCGGGGTGATCTACGAGCAGTACTTC	CASTSSGVIYEQYF
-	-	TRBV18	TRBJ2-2	TGTGCCAGCTCAAAAACCGGGGAACCGAACACCGGGGAGCTGTTTTTT	CASSKTGEPNTGELFF
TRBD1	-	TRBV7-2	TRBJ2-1	TGTGCCAGCAGCTTAGATGGGTACAGGGGTCGCAATGAGCAGTTCTTC	CASSLDGYRGRNEQFF
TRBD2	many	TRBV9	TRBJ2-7	TGTGCCAGCAGCGTAGGAGGGACTAGCGGCTACGAGCAGTACTTC	CASSVGGTSGYEQYF
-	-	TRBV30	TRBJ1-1	TGTGCCTGGAGCCGGACAGTCATGAACACTGAAGCTTTCTTT	CAWSRTVMNTEAFF
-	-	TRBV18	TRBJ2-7	TGTGCCAGCTCAACGGACAGTAGCGGCGAGCAGTACTTC	CASSTDSSGEQYF
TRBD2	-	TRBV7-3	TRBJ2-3	TGTGCCAGCAGCTCCAAGCGGGAGAAAACAGATACGCAGTATTTT	CASSSKREKTDTQYF
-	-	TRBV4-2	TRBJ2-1	TGTGCCAGCAGCCAAGTCTCACTAGTTGACGGTGAGCAGTTCTTC	CASSQVSLVDGEQFF
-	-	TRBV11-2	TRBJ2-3	TGTGCCAGCAGCTTAGACCTAAAAACGGATACGCAGTATTTT	CASSLDLKTDTQYF
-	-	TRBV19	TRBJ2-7	TGTGCCAGTAGTACCCGGGACACCTCCTACGAGCAGTACTTC	CASSTRDTSYEQYF
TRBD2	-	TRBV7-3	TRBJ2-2	TGTGCCAGCAGCCCAGGACTAGCGGGGCGCGCCGGGGAGCTGTTTTTT	CASSPGLAGRAGELFF
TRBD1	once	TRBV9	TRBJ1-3	TGTGCCAGCAGCTTCCGGGACAGTAAGGTATCTGGAAACACCATATATTTT	CASSFRDSKVSGNTIYF
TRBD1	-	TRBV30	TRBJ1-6	TGTGCCTGGCAAAAGGGACAGGGACACTCACCCCTCCACTTT	CAWQKGQGHSPLHF
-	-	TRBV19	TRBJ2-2	TGTGCCAGTAGTTTTAGCGGAACGAACACCGGGGAGCTGTTTTTT	CASSFSGTNTGELFF
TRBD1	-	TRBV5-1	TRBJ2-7	TGCGCCAGCAGCTTCGAGGCAGGGGGCTCCTACGAGCAGTACTTC	CASSFEAGGSYEQYF
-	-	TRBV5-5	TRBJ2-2	TGTGCCAGCAGCTTCGCAGGTGGGACCGGGGAGCTGTTTTTT	CASSFAGGTGELFF
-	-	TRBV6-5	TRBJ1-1	TGTGCCAGCAGTAGGAGCACTGAAGCTTTCTTT	CASSRSTEAFF
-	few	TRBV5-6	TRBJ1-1	TGTGCCAGCAGCTTGATGCGAACGGCTGAAGCTTTCTTT	CASSLMRTAEAFF
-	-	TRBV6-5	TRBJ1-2	TGTGCCAGCAGTTACTTATCTTTCGGGCAGAACTATGGCTACACCTTC	CASSYLSFGQNYGYTF
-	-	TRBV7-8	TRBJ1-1	TGTGCCAGCAGCTTAGCATTATTCTGGGAAGCCAACACTGAAGCTTTCTTT	CASSLALFWEANTEAFF
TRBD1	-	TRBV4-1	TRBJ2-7	TGCGCCAGCAGCCAACGAACAGGGGACTCCTACGAGCAGTACTTC	CASSQRTGDSYEQYF
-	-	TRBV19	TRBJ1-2	TGTGCCAGTAGTATAGCCCCGTACGGCATGGCTGTATATGGCTACACCTTC	CASSIAPYGMAVYGYTF
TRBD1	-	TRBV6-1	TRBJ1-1	TGTGCCAGCAGGAGACAGGGGGGAAACACTGAAGCTTTCTTT	CASRRQGGNTEAFF
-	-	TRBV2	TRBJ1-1	TGTGCCAGCAGTGAAGGGACAGCGAACACTGAAGCTTTCTTT	CASSEGTANTEAFF
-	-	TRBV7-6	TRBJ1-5	TGTGCCAGCAGCTTAGCCCTCAATCAGCCCCAGCATTTT	CASSLALNQPQHF
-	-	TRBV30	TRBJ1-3	TGTGCCTGGAGTGTAAGACGGTTCTCTGGAAACACCATATATTTT	CAWSVRRFSGNTIYF
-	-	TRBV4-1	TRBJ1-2	TGCGCCAGCAGCCCGTTATTTCCAGGAGTGAACTATGGCTACACCTTC	CASSPLFPGVNYGYTF
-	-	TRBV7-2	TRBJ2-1	TGTGCCAGCAGCTTAAGGACAGTCTACAATGAGCAGTTCTTC	CASSLRTVYNEQFF
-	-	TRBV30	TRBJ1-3	TGTGCCTGGAGCGACAGATCTGGAAACACCATATATTTT	CAWSDRSGNTIYF
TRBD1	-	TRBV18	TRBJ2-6	TGTGCCAGCTCACCACCGGAAGGGGACAGGGTGTTCTCTGGGGCCAACGTCCTGACTTTC	CASSPPEGDRVFSGANVLTF
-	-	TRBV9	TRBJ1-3	TGTGCCAGCAGCGCCACAGGGTTGGGAAACACCATATATTTT	CASSATGLGNTIYF
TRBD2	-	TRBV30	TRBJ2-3	TGTGCCTGGAGTGTACGAGCGGGAGGAACAGATACGCAGTATTTT	CAWSVRAGGTDTQYF
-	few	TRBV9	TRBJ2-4	TGTGCCAGCAGCCCTGGGACCCCGAGGGACATTCAGTACTTC	CASSPGTPRDIQYF
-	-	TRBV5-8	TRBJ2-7	TGTGCCAGCAGCCTGGACCCAGGGTTCTACGAGCAGTACTTC	CASSLDPGFYEQYF
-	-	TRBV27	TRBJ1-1	TGTGCCAGCACTGGGCGGAGTTGGACTGAAGCTTTCTTT	CASTGRSWTEAFF
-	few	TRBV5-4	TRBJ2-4	TGTGCCAGCAGACCAGCGGGCGATGTAGACATTCAGTACTTC	CASRPAGDVDIQYF
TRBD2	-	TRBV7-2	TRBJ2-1	TGTGCCAGCAGCTTAGGTAGTAGCGGGGGCAACAATGAGCAGTTCTTC	CASSLGSSGGNNEQFF
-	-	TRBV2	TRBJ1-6	TGTGCCAGCATGGTCGGTCTTAATTCACCCCTCCACTTT	CASMVGLNSPLHF